This note documents a single T cell receptor beta chain sequence. Its specificity is unknown. V lost 3 bases to trimming and J lost 3 bases, with 16 bases between them. Germline CDR1 SGHRS, CDR2 YFSETQ. This CDR3 is 15 amino acids long. The sample originates from a study of somatic mutations in cytotoxic T cells in rheumatoid arthritis. Study overall: There were some V beta antibody-stained T-cell populations flow-sorted at nearly 100% purity, and these included V beta1+ cells sequenced for TCRB.

Study results and caveats: There were about an eighth of the roughly 60 patients in whom the largest CD8+ clone exceeded 20% of CD8+ cells. What antigens the expanded CD8+ clones targeted remained unknown.

Original processing methods: Concordance between patient CD8+ clones exceeding 1% and published virus-specific TCRB sequences was infrequent. TCRdb keeps only in-frame clones here, not all; method: immunoSEQ multiplex PCR. The V and J calls and clone size are taken from that table; D and trimming were inferred from the DNA. The sample carries about 20,000 clones, roughly 82% recorded once. This chain joins TRBV5-1 and TRBJ2-7; TRBD2 is a possible D gene (7 bases). The sequenced sample was CD8+ T cells sorted from blood. The receptor was isolated from an adult with rheumatoid arthritis. Written as DNA, the CDR3 is TGCGCCAGCAGCTCTATCCCGGGGGGCCTCTACGAGCAGTACTTC. This codes for CASSSIPGGLYEQYF.